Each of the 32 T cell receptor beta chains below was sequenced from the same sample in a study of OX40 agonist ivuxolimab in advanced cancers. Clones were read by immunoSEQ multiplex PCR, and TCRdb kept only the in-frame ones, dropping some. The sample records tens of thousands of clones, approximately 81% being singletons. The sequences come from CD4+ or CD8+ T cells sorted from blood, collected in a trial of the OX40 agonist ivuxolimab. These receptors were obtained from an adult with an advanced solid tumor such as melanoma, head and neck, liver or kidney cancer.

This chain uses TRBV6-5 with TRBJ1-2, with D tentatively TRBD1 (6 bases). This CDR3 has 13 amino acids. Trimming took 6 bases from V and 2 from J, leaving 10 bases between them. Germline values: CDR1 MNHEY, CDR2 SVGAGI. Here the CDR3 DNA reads TGTGCCAGCAGGCGGGACACGAACTATGGCTACACCTTC. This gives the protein CASRRDTNYGYTF.

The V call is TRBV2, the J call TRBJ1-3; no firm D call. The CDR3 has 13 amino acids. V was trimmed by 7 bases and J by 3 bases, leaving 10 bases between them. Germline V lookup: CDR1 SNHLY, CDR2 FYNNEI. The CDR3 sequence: CASKGGYGNTIYF. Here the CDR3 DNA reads TGTGCCAGCAAGGGAGGTTATGGAAACACCATATATTTT.

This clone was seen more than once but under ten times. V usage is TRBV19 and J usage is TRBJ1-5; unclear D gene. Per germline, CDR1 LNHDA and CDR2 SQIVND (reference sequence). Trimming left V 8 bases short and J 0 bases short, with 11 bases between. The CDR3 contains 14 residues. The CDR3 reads CASGSLGSNQPQHF. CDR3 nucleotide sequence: TGTGCCAGTGGCTCTCTTGGTAGCAATCAGCCCCAGCATTTT.

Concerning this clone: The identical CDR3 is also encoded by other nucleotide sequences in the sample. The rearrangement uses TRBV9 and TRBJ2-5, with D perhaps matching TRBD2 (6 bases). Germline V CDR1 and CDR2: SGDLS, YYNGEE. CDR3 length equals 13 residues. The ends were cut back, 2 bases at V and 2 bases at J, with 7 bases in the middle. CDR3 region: CASSVSGQETQYF. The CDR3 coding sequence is TGTGCCAGCAGCGTGAGCGGGCAAGAGACCCAGTACTTC.

The CDR3 loop reads CASWGSADTQYF. The CDR3 bases are TGTGCCAGCTGGGGTAGCGCAGATACGCAGTATTTT. The V gene is TRBV19, the J gene TRBJ2-3; D might be TRBD2 (5 bases). The CDR3 length is 12 residues. CDR1 LNHDA and CDR2 SQIVND come from the germline V gene (reference sequence). Trimming removed 9 bases from V and 4 bases from J, with 11 bases in between.

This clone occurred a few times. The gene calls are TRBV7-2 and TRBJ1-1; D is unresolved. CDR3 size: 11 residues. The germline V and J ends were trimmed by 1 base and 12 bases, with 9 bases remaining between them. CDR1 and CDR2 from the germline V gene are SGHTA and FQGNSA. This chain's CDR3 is CASSLGAITFF. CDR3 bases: TGTGCCAGCAGCTTAGGGGCAATTACTTTCTTT. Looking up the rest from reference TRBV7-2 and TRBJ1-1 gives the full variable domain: GAGVSQSPSNKVTEKGKDVELRCDPISGHTALYWYRQSLGQGLEFLIYFQGNSAPDKSGLPSDRFSAERTGGSVSTLTIQRTQQEDSAVYLCASSLGAITFFGQGTRLTVV.

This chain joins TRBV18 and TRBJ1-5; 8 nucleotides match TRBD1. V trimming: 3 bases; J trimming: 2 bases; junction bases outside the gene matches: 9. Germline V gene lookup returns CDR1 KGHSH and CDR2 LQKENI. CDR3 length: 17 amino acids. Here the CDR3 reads CASSPGTGIVGNQPQHF. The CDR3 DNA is TGTGCCAGCTCACCCGGGACAGGAATTGTGGGCAATCAGCCCCAGCATTTT.

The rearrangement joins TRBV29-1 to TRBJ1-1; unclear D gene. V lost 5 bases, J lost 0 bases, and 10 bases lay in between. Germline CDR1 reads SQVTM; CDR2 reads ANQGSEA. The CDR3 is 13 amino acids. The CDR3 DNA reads TGCAGCGTTACAATTCTTATGAACACTGAAGCTTTCTTT. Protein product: CSVTILMNTEAFF.

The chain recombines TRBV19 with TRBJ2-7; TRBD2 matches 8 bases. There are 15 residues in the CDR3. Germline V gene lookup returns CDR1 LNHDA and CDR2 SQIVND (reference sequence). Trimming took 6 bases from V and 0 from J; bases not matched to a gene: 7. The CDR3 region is CASSLIAGHSYEQYF. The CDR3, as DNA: TGTGCCAGTAGCTTGATAGCGGGACACTCCTACGAGCAGTACTTC.

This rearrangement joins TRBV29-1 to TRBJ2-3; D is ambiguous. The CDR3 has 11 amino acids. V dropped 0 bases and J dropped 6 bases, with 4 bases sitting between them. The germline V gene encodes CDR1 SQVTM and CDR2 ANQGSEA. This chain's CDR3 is CSVEEFDTQYF. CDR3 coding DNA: TGCAGCGTTGAAGAATTCGATACGCAGTATTTT.

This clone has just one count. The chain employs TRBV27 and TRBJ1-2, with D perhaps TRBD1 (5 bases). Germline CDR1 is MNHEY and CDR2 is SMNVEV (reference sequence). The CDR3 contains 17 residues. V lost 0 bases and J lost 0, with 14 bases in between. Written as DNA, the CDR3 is TGTGCCAGCAGTTTATCCTCAGGGTCGGCCACTAACTATGGCTACACCTTC. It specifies CASSLSSGSATNYGYTF.

The CDR3 coding sequence is TGTGCCGCCACCGGGACAACCCGAGAGCAGTACTTC. It is translated as CAATGTTREQYF. The chain uses TRBV18 and TRBJ2-7, with TRBD1 as a possible D gene (6 bases). CDR1 and CDR2 (germline): KGHSH, LQKENI. Trimming removed 11 bases from V and 7 bases from J, with 18 bases in between. This CDR3 has 12 residues.

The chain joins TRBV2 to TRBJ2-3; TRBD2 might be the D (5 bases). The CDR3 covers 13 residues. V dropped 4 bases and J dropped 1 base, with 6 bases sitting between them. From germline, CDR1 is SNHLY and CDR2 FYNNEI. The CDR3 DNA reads TGTGCCAGCAGTGTTAGCGGCACAGATACGCAGTATTTT. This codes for CASSVSGTDTQYF. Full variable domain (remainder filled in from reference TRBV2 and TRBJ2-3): EPEVTQTPSHQVTQMGQEVILRCVPISNHLYFYWYRQILGQKVEFLVSFYNNEISEKSEIFDDQFSVERPDGSNFTLKIRSTKLEDSAMYFCASSVSGTDTQYFGPGTRLTVL.

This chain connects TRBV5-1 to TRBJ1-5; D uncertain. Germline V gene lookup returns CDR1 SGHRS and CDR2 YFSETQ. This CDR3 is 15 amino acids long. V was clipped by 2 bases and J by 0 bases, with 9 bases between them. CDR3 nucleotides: TGCGCCAGCAGCTTAGACCCCTATAGCAATCAGCCCCAGCATTTT. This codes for CASSLDPYSNQPQHF.

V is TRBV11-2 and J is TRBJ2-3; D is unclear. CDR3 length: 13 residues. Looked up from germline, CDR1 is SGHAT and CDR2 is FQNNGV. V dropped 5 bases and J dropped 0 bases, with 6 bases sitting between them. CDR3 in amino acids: CASSLLSTDTQYF. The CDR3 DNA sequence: TGTGCCAGCAGCCTTCTCAGCACAGATACGCAGTATTTT.

The CDR3 loop reads CASSPRGAEAFF. The CDR3 coding sequence is TGTGCCAGCTCACCACGAGGGGCGGAAGCTTTCTTT. The genes are TRBV18 and TRBJ1-1; D perhaps matches TRBD1 (5 bases). Trimming cost V 1 base and J 8 bases, with 8 bases left between them. This CDR3 is built from 12 residues. In germline, CDR1 is KGHSH, CDR2 LQKENI.

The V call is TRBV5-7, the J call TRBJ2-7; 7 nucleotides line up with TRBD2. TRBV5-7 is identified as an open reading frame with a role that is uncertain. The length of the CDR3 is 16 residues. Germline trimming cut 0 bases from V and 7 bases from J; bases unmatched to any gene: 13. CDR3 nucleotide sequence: TGTGCCAGCAGCTTGGGTCCGGGAGGCTTCTTAGGGGAGCAGTACTTC. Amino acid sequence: CASSLGPGGFLGEQYF.

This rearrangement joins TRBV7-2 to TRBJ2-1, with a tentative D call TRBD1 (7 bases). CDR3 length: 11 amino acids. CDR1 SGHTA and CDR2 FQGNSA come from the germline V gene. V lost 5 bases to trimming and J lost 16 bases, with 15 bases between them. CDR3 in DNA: TGTGCCAGCAGCCCGGGGGACAGTCTCTTCTTC. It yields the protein CASSPGDSLFF.

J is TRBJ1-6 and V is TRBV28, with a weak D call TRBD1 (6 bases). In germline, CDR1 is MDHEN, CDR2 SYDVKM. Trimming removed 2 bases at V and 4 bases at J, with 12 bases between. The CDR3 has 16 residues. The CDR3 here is CASSLRTGFYNSPLHF. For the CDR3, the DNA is TGTGCCAGCAGTTTAAGAACAGGGTTTTATAATTCACCCCTCCACTTT.

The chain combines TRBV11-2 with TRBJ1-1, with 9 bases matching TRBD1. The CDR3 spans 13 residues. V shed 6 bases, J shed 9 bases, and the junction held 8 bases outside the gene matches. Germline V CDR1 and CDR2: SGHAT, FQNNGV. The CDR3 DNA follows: TGTGCCAGCAGACCCGGGACAGGGACAAAAGCTTTCTTT. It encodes CASRPGTGTKAFF.

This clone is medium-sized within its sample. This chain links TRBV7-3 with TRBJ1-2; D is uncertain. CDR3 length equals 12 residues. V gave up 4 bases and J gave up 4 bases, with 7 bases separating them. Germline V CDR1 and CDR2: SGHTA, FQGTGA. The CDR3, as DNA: TGTGCCAGCAGCTCAATTGGCTATGGCTACACCTTC. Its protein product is CASSSIGYGYTF.

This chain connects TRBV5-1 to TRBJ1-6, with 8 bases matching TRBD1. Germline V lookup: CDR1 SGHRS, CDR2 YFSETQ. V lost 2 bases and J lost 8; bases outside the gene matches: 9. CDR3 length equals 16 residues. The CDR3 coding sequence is TGCGCCAGCAGCTTCCACCGGGACAGGATCGATTCACCCCTCCACTTT. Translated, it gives CASSFHRDRIDSPLHF.

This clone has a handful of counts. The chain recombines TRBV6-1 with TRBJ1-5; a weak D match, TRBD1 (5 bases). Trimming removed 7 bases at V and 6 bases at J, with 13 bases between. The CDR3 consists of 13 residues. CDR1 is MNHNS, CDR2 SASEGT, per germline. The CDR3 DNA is TGTGCCAGCACCGGGACCAGGAGTCAGCCCCAGCATTTT. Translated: CASTGTRSQPQHF.

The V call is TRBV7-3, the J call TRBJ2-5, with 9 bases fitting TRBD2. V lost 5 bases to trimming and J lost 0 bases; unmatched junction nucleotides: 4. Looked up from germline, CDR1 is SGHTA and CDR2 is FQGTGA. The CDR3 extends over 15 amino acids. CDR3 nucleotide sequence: TGTGCCAGCAGCGTTGCGGGGGGGAACCAAGAGACCCAGTACTTC. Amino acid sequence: CASSVAGGNQETQYF.

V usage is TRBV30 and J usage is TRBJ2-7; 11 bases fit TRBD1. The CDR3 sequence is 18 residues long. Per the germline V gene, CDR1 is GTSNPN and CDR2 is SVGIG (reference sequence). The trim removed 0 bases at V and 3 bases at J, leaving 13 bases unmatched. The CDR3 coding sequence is TGTGCCTGGAGTGTACTCGGACCGGGACAGGGGGTTAACTACGAGCAGTACTTC. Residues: CAWSVLGPGQGVNYEQYF.

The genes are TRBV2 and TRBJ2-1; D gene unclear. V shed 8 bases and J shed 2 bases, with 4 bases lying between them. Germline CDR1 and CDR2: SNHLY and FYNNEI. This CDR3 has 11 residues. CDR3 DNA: TGTGCCAGCGGGACCTACAATGAGCAGTTCTTC. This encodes CASGTYNEQFF.

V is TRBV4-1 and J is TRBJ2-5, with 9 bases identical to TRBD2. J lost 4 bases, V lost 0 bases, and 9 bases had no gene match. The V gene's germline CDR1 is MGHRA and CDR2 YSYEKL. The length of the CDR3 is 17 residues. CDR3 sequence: CASSQDKVAGAGETQYF. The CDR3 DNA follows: TGCGCCAGCAGCCAAGATAAAGTAGCGGGGGCCGGAGAGACCCAGTACTTC.

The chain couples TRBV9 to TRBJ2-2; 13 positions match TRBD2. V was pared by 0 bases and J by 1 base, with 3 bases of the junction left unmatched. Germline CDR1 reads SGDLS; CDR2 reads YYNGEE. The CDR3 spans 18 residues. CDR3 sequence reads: CASSVGLAGGKNTGELFF. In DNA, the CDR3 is TGTGCCAGCAGCGTAGGACTAGCGGGAGGCAAGAACACCGGGGAGCTGTTTTTT.

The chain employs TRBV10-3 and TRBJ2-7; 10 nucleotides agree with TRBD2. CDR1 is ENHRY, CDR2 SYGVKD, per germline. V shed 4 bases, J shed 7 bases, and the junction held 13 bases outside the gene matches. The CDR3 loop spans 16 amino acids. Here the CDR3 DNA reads TGTGCCATCAGTGTCCGCCCCCCCGGACTAGCGGTTGAGCAGTACTTC. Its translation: CAISVRPPGLAVEQYF.

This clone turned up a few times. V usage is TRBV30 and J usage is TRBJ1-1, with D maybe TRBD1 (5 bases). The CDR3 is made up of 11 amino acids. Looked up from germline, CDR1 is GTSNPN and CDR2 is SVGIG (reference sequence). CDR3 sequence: CWGEGGTEAFF. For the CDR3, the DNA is TGTTGGGGGGAGGGAGGCACTGAAGCTTTCTTT. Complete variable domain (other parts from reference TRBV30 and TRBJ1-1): SQTIHQWPATLVQPVGSPLSLECTVEGTSNPNLYWYRQAAGRGLQLLFYSVGIGQISSEVPQNLSASRPQDRQFILSSKKLLLSDSGFYLCWGEGGTEAFFGQGTRLTVV.

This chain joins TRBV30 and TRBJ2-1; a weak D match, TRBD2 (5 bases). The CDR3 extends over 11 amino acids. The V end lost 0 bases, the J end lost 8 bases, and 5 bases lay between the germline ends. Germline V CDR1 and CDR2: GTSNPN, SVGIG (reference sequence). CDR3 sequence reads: CAWSVEDEQFF. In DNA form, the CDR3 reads TGTGCCTGGAGTGTGGAGGATGAGCAGTTCTTC.

CDR3 residues: CASRKQGGLAGGSYEQYF. DNA of the CDR3: TGTGCCAGCAGAAAGCAAGGAGGGCTAGCGGGGGGTTCCTACGAGCAGTACTTC. J is TRBJ2-7 and V is TRBV21-1; the table's D call, TRBD2, was not checked against the DNA. TRBV21-1 is reported as a pseudogene. The length of the CDR3 is 18 residues.